This T cell receptor (beta chain) was sequenced during a study of blood T cell repertoires in COVID-19. About the study: Donors in the United States, Italy and Spain gave samples during acute or convalescent COVID-19. The cDNA or gDNA used as material had been derived from T cells, B-cell-depleted T cells, or PBMCs.

Trimming removed 0 bases from V and 4 bases from J, with 9 bases in between. Germline V lookup: CDR1 MNHEY, CDR2 SVGAGI. This CDR3 is built from 14 residues. Authors' processing steps: Reference gene primer amplification in the assay estimated nucleated cell counts. Sequencing was performed with immunoSEQ multiplex PCR; in TCRdb, only in-frame clones are kept and a portion is missing. Clonal size and the V and J genes are those of that table, whereas D and trimming came from the DNA. The table has roughly 290,000 clones, 80% to 90% seen once. What was sequenced was peripheral blood. The chain recombines TRBV6-5 with TRBJ2-5; no reliable D call. This TCR came from a woman aged 50 to 65 who had recovered from COVID-19. CDR3 DNA: TGTGCCAGCAGTTACTCGAGCCTTGGAGAGACCCAGTACTTC. This sequence encodes CASSYSSLGETQYF.